One and the same sample provided the 30 T cell receptor beta chains below, sequenced in a study of early T cells in non-severe SARS-CoV-2 infection. TCRdb redid the calling of the 5' RACE reads with MiXCR, one entry per CDR3 protein. This sample yields around 82,000 distinct CDR3 sequences, of which approximately 12% are seen a single time; about 3% belongs to the top ten. The specimen was whole blood. These receptors all come from an adult who was a healthcare worker with PCR-confirmed SARS-CoV-2 infection or an uninfected control (not recorded which).

This clonotype was recorded a few times. V is TRBV5-1 and J is TRBJ1-2; 7 nucleotides align to TRBD1. The CDR3 spans 15 residues. The ends lost 3 bases at V and 5 bases at J; junction bases unmatched: 10. Germline V gives CDR1 SGHRS, CDR2 YFSETQ. Here the CDR3 reads CASSSDQGQFYGYTF. The CDR3 DNA sequence: TGCGCCAGCAGCTCCGACCAGGGACAGTTTTATGGCTACACCTTC.

The genes are TRBV29-1 and TRBJ2-2; 10 nucleotides match TRBD1. The CDR3 has 14 residues. V trimming: 4 bases; J trimming: 3 bases; junction bases outside the gene matches: 2. Germline V CDR1 and CDR2: SQVTM, ANQGSEA. This CDR3 reads CSVGQGADTGELFF. The CDR3 DNA reads as TGCAGCGTTGGACAGGGGGCGGACACCGGGGAGCTGTTTTTT.

This clonotype came up many times. The rearrangement joins TRBV6-5 to TRBJ2-4; D is possibly TRBD2 (5 bases). This CDR3 has 14 residues. V was cut by 0 bases and J by 12 bases, with 15 bases left in between. Germline V gene data show CDR1 as MNHEY and CDR2 as SVGAGI. CDR3 amino acids: CASSYSVTGETQYF. Written as DNA, the CDR3 is TGTGCCAGCAGTTACTCCGTAACCGGGGAAACTCAGTACTTC.

This clonotype was detected ten times or more. This chain links TRBV12-3 or TRBV12-4 with TRBJ2-5, with D maybe TRBD1 (6 bases). The V end lost 6 bases, the J end lost 1 base, and 12 bases lay between the germline ends. This CDR3 comprises 14 residues. In nucleotides, the CDR3 is TGTGCCAGCAGCCATAGGGGGATCCAAGAGACCCAGTACTTC. It specifies CASSHRGIQETQYF.

Only a few counts were recorded for this clonotype. The rearrangement links TRBV6-6 to TRBJ1-2; a weak D match, TRBD1 (6 bases). Germline values: CDR1 MNHNY, CDR2 SVGAGI (reference sequence). CDR3 length: 16 residues. The V end lost 6 bases, the J end lost 4 bases, and 21 bases lay between the germline ends. The CDR3 coding sequence is TGTGCCAGCAGGCCGGACAGTCCACGGATGGGCTATGGCTACACCTTC. It yields the protein CASRPDSPRMGYGYTF.

Ten or more counts support this clonotype. The genes are TRBV5-6 and TRBJ1-6; D is perhaps TRBD1 (5 bases). CDR3 length equals 16 residues. Germline V gene data show CDR1 as SGHDT and CDR2 as YYEEEE. Trimming removed 0 bases at V and 9 bases at J, with 16 bases between. The CDR3 here is CASSLALVQGGSPLHF. The CDR3 DNA is TGTGCCAGCAGCTTGGCCTTAGTCCAGGGAGGTTCACCCCTCCACTTT.

This clonotype was counted only a few times. V is TRBV7-3 and J is TRBJ2-1; D might be TRBD1 or TRBD2, each matching 6 bases. The CDR3 is made up of 15 amino acids. Trimming stripped 5 bases from V and 2 bases from J, with 13 bases between. Germline CDR1 and CDR2: SGHTA and FQGTGA. The CDR3 loop is CASSRGLQAYNEQFF. The CDR3 nucleotides are TGTGCCAGCAGCCGGGGGCTACAGGCCTACAATGAGCAGTTCTTC.

The chain combines TRBV5-1 with TRBJ2-1, with 11 bases fitting TRBD2. V shed 4 bases, J shed 3 bases, and the junction held 9 bases outside the gene matches. Germline CDR1 reads SGHRS; CDR2 reads YFSETQ. The CDR3 covers 17 residues. CDR3 sequence: CASSGAGLAVLYNEQFF. The DNA for the CDR3 is TGCGCCAGCAGCGGGGCGGGACTAGCGGTCCTCTACAATGAGCAGTTCTTC.

This chain links TRBV3-1 with TRBJ2-3; D is uncertain. The germline V and J ends were trimmed by 4 bases and 4 bases, with 9 bases remaining between them. This CDR3 comprises 13 residues. From germline, CDR1 is LGHDT and CDR2 YNNKEL (reference sequence). CDR3 region: CASSRKGPDTQYF. The CDR3 DNA follows: TGTGCCAGCAGCCGGAAAGGCCCAGATACGCAGTATTTT.

The chain joins TRBV7-3 to TRBJ2-3, with 7 bases identical to TRBD2. The CDR3 consists of 15 residues. Germline lookup yields CDR1 SGHTA and CDR2 FQGTGA. The V segment lost 1 base and the J segment 0 bases; nucleotides outside the gene matches: 1. The CDR3 loop reads CASSLMGLSTDTQYF. Written as DNA, the CDR3 is TGTGCCAGCAGCTTAATGGGACTAAGCACAGATACGCAGTATTTT.

The genes are TRBV29-1 and TRBJ1-1; D unclear. Per the germline V gene, CDR1 is SQVTM and CDR2 is ANQGSEA. There are 12 residues in the CDR3. V gave up 7 bases and J gave up 1 base, with 10 bases separating them. The DNA of the CDR3 is TGCAGCGCGAGGATCCGGAACACTGAAGCTTTCTTT. This encodes CSARIRNTEAFF.

The V call is TRBV3-1, the J call TRBJ2-6, with D tentatively TRBD1 or TRBD2 (5 bases each). The CDR3 runs 12 residues. The ends were cut back, 3 bases at V and 14 bases at J, with 11 bases in the middle. Germline V gene data show CDR1 as LGHDT and CDR2 as YNNKEL (reference sequence). CDR3 nucleotides: TGTGCCAGCAGCCAGGGGGTCAGCTTCCTGACTTTC. Translated, it gives CASSQGVSFLTF.

The chain couples TRBV7-6 to TRBJ2-1; TRBD1 matches at 7 bases. The germline V gene encodes CDR1 SGHVS and CDR2 FNYEAQ. The V gene end was trimmed by 4 bases and the J gene end by 3 bases; junction bases not matched to a gene: 3. The CDR3 length is 14 residues. The CDR3 loop reads CASSWGQYYNEQFF. Written as DNA, the CDR3 is TGTGCCAGCAGCTGGGGACAGTACTACAATGAGCAGTTCTTC.

This clonotype was seen a few times. This chain joins TRBV9 and TRBJ2-4; D gene uncertain. The V end lost 3 bases, the J end lost 3 bases, and 4 bases lay between the germline ends. CDR3 length: 12 residues. Germline CDR1 is SGDLS and CDR2 is YYNGEE. The CDR3 here is CASSANKNIQYF. The CDR3 DNA sequence: TGTGCCAGCAGCGCCAACAAAAACATTCAGTACTTC.

Worth noting for this clonotype: Its ends do not fully match the called genes, so a read error is possible. This sequence joins TRBV7-8 and TRBJ2-1; 7 nucleotides line up with TRBD2. This CDR3 has 18 residues. Germline V gene data show CDR1 as SGHVS and CDR2 as FQNEAQ. In nucleotides, the CDR3 is TGTGCCAGCAGCTTAGATTTTCTACTTCCAGCGGGACTCAATAAGCAGTTCTTC. Protein product: CASSLDFLLPAGLNKQFF.

Many counts were recorded for this clonotype. This chain connects TRBV24-1 to TRBJ1-2; TRBD1 agrees at 7 bases. CDR3 length equals 16 residues. Germline assignment: CDR1 KGHDR and CDR2 SFDVKD. Losses at the gene ends were 4 bases for V and 4 bases for J; bases not matched to a gene: 11. The CDR3 spells CATSDRTPGGPYGYTF. DNA for the CDR3: TGTGCCACCAGTGACCGGACCCCAGGGGGACCCTATGGCTACACCTTC.

The CDR3 region has the DNA TGTGCCAGCAGCGACGGGGGGACGAGCTCCTACGAGCAGTACTTC. It encodes CASSDGGTSSYEQYF. This chain links TRBV5-4 with TRBJ2-7; 7 bases map to TRBD2. This CDR3 has 15 residues. Per the germline V gene, CDR1 is SGHNT and CDR2 is YYREEE (reference sequence). The trim removed 4 bases at V and 0 bases at J, leaving 7 bases unmatched.

In its sample, this clonotype was seen many times. V gene TRBV29-1 combines with J gene TRBJ2-7; 10 bases fit TRBD2. Germline-derived CDR1 and CDR2 are SQVTM and ANQGSEA. V lost 6 bases and J lost 0; bases outside the gene matches: 5. This CDR3 has 14 amino acids. This chain's CDR3 is CSVQASGSSYEQYF. The DNA for the CDR3 is TGCAGCGTCCAGGCTAGCGGGAGCTCCTACGAGCAGTACTTC.

This clonotype was observed a handful of times. The gene calls are TRBV5-1 and TRBJ2-5; 10 bases line up with TRBD1. V shed 7 bases and J 3 bases; nucleotides not matched to a gene: 9. There are 15 residues in the CDR3. CDR1 and CDR2 (germline): SGHRS, YFSETQ. The CDR3 sequence: CASRDRGHLEETQYF. In DNA form, the CDR3 reads TGCGCCAGCCGCGACAGGGGGCATTTGGAAGAGACCCAGTACTTC.

In its sample, this clonotype was seen a few times. CDR3 sequence (DNA): TGTGCCAGCAGGATCACAGGTGCCCCCTACGAGCAGTACTTC. Amino acids: CASRITGAPYEQYF. The genes are TRBV28 and TRBJ2-7; weak D call: TRBD1 (5 bases). The CDR3 totals 14 residues. The V end was cut by 6 bases, the J end by 2 bases, with 14 bases between. In germline, CDR1 is MDHEN, CDR2 SYDVKM.

This clonotype was picked up one time. A read error may account for a junction end that differs from germline. The V and J genes are TRBV28 and TRBJ2-7; D is possibly TRBD2 (6 bases). CDR1 and CDR2 (germline): MDHEN, SYDVKM. There are 14 residues in the CDR3. CDR3 in amino acids: CASSSPGLSYEQCF. CDR3 bases: TGTGCCAGCAGTTCTCCGGGACTGTCCTACGAGCAGTGCTTC. Based on the CDR3 plus reference TRBV28 and TRBJ2-7, the full variable domain is DVKVTQSSRYLVKRTGEKVFLECVQDMDHENMFWYRQDPGLGLRLIYFSYDVKMKEKGDIPEGYSVSREKKERFSLILESASTNQTSMYLCASSSPGLSYEQCFGPGTRLTVT.

This clonotype appeared many times. This chain joins TRBV28 and TRBJ2-5; 13 bases line up with TRBD2. The trim removed 4 bases at V and 0 bases at J, leaving 11 bases unmatched. CDR3 length: 19 residues. Germline V gene data show CDR1 as MDHEN and CDR2 as SYDVKM. CDR3 loop: CASSSGLAGPRGYQETQYF. The CDR3 nucleotides read TGTGCCAGCAGTTCGGGACTAGCGGGACCAAGAGGGTACCAAGAGACCCAGTACTTC.

This clonotype was observed a handful of times. The chain recombines TRBV18 with TRBJ2-7, with D maybe TRBD1 (5 bases). CDR3 length equals 13 residues. The V end lost 4 bases, the J end lost 2 bases, and 9 bases lay between the germline ends. In germline, CDR1 is KGHSH, CDR2 LQKENI. The CDR3 DNA follows: TGTGCCAGCTCACAACAGGACCCCTACGAGCAGTACTTC. Translated, it gives CASSQQDPYEQYF.

The rearrangement uses TRBV28 and TRBJ2-1; 10 bases line up with TRBD2. The CDR3 runs 21 residues. The J segment lost 1 base and the V segment lost 3 bases, leaving 18 bases of the junction unmatched. The germline gives CDR1 MDHEN, CDR2 SYDVKM. The CDR3 reads CASSFPPLAGEIAGSYNEQFF. For the CDR3, the DNA is TGTGCCAGCAGTTTTCCCCCCCTAGCGGGAGAGATTGCCGGGTCCTACAATGAGCAGTTCTTC.

This clonotype showed up many times. V gene TRBV3-1 combines with J gene TRBJ2-3; no clear D gene. Trimming left V 2 bases short and J 4 bases short, with 13 bases between. This CDR3 contains 15 residues. The germline CDR1 and CDR2 sequences are LGHDT and YNNKEL (reference sequence). The CDR3 spells CASSQRKGNADTQYF. The CDR3 DNA sequence: TGTGCCAGCAGCCAAAGGAAAGGGAATGCAGATACGCAGTATTTT.

This clonotype was seen many times. V is TRBV28 and J is TRBJ1-5, with D possibly matching TRBD1 (5 bases). Germline V gives CDR1 MDHEN, CDR2 SYDVKM. The CDR3 covers 14 residues. The germline V and J ends were trimmed by 3 bases and 4 bases, with 10 bases remaining between them. CDR3 in DNA: TGTGCCAGCAGTTTGGTGAGGGGTAATCAGCCCCAGCATTTT. Amino acid sequence: CASSLVRGNQPQHF. The entire variable domain, with the rest obtained from reference TRBV28 and TRBJ1-5, is as follows: DVKVTQSSRYLVKRTGEKVFLECVQDMDHENMFWYRQDPGLGLRLIYFSYDVKMKEKGDIPEGYSVSREKKERFSLILESASTNQTSMYLCASSLVRGNQPQHFGDGTRLSIL.

This clonotype was seen more than once but under ten times. This rearrangement joins TRBV12-3 or TRBV12-4 to TRBJ2-1; D may be TRBD1 or TRBD2 (5 bases each). The V gene lost 3 bases and the J gene lost 13 bases, with 19 bases spanning the gap. The CDR3 extends over 14 amino acids. This CDR3 reads CASSLGRSGTPQFF. CDR3 nucleotides: TGTGCCAGCAGTTTGGGGAGATCCGGGACCCCCCAGTTCTTC.

The V call is TRBV7-8, the J call TRBJ2-7, with no clear D. V lost 1 base to trimming and J lost 2 bases, with 12 bases between them. CDR1 and CDR2 from the germline V gene are SGHVS and FQNEAQ. The CDR3 consists of 15 residues. The CDR3 loop is CASSLGAGSPYEQYF. The CDR3 DNA sequence: TGTGCCAGCAGCTTAGGAGCAGGCTCCCCCTACGAGCAGTACTTC.

This clonotype appeared a few times. The chain joins TRBV3-1 to TRBJ2-7; D might be TRBD2 (5 bases). The germline CDR1 and CDR2 sequences are LGHDT and YNNKEL (reference sequence). The CDR3 spans 14 residues. Trimming cost V 1 base and J 7 bases, with 14 bases left between them. The CDR3 bases are TGTGCCAGCAGCCAAGGACATGCTTCGGGAGAGCAGTACTTC. It encodes CASSQGHASGEQYF.

This clonotype was seen more than once but under ten times. In nucleotides, the CDR3 is TGCGCCAGCAGCTTTGGCGGGCATAACTATGGCTACACCTTC. Amino acid sequence: CASSFGGHNYGYTF. The rearrangement links TRBV5-1 to TRBJ1-2; no firm D call. Deletions cut 2 bases from V and 1 base from J, with 9 bases between. The germline gives CDR1 SGHRS, CDR2 YFSETQ. This CDR3 is built from 14 residues.